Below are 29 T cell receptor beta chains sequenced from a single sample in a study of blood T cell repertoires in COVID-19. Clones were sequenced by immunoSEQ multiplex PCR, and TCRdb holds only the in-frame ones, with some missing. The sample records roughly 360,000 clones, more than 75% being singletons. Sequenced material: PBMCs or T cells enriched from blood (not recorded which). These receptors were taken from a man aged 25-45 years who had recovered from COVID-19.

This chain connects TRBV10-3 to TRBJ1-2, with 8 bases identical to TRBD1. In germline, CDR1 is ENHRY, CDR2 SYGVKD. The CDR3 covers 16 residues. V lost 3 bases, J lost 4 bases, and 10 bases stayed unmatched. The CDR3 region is CAISDSVRTGSYGYTF. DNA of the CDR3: TGTGCCATCAGTGATTCTGTGAGGACAGGGAGCTATGGCTACACCTTC.

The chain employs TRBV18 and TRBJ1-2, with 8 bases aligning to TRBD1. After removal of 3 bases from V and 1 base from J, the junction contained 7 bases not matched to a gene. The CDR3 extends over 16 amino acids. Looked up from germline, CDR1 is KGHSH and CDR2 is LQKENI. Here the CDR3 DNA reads TGTGCCAGCTCACCCGAGAACAGGGGGAGTAACTATGGCTACACCTTC. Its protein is CASSPENRGSNYGYTF.

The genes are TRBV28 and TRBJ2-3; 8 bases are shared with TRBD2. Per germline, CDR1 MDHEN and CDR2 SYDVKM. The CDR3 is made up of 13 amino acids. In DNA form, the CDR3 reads TGTGCTGGAGGCGGGGGGAGCACAGATACGCAGTATTTT. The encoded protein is CAGGGGSTDTQYF.

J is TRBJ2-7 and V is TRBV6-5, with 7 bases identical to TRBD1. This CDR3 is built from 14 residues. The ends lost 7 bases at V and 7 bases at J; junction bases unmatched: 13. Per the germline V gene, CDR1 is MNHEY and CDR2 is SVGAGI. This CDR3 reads CASTERAGGKEQYF. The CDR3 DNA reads TGTGCCAGCACCGAAAGGGCAGGGGGTAAAGAGCAGTACTTC.

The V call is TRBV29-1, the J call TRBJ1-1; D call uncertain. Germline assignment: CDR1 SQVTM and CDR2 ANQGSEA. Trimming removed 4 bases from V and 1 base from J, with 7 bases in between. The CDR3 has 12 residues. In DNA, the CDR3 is TGCAGCGTTGTGGAGGGGAACACTGAAGCTTTCTTT. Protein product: CSVVEGNTEAFF.

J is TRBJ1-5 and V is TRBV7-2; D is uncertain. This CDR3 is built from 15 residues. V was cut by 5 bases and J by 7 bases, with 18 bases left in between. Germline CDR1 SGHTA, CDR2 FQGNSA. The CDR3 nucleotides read TGTGCCAGCAGCCTTCGATACGGTGCGGAGCAGCCCCAGCATTTT. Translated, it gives CASSLRYGAEQPQHF.

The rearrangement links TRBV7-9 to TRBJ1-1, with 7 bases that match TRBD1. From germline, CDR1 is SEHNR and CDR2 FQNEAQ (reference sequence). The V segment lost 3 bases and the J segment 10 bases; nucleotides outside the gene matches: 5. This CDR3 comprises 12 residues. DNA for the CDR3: TGTGCCAGCAGCTTTGAAACAGGGGCAGCTTTCTTT. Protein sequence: CASSFETGAAFF.

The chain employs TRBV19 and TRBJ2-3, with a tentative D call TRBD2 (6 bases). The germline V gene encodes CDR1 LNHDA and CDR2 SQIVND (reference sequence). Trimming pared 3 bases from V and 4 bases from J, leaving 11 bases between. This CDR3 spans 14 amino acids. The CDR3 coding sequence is TGTGCCAGTAGTATCGACGGGACTCCAGATACGCAGTATTTT. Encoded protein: CASSIDGTPDTQYF.

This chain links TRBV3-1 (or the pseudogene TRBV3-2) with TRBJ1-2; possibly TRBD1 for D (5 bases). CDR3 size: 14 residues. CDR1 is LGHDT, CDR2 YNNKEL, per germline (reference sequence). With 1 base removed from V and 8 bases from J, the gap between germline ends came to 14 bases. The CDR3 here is CASSQAGGVRGYTF. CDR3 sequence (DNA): TGTGCCAGCAGCCAAGCGGGAGGGGTTAGGGGCTACACCTTC.

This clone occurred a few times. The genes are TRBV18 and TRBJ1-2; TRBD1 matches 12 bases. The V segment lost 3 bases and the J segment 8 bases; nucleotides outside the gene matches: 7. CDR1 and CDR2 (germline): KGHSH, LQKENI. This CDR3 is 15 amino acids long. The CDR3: CASSPAPGTGGGYTF. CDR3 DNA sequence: TGTGCCAGCTCACCTGCCCCGGGGACAGGGGGCGGCTACACCTTC.

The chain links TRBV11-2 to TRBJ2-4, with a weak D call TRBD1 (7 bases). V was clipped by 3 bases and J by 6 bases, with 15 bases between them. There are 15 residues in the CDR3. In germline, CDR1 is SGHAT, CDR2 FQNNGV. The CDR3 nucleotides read TGTGCCAGCAGCTTCGTTGACAGGGAGGTAAACATTCAGTACTTC. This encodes CASSFVDREVNIQYF. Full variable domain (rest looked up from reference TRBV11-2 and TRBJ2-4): EAGVAQSPRYKIIEKRQSVAFWCNPISGHATLYWYQQILGQGPKLLIQFQNNGVVDDSQLPKDRFSAERLKGVDSTLKIQPAKLEDSAVYLCASSFVDREVNIQYFGAGTRLSVL.

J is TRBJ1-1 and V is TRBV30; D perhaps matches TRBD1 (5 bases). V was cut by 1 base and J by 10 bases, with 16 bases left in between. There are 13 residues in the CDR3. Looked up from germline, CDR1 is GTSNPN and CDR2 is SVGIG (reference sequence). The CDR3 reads CAWSGQSGGVAFF. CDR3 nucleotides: TGTGCCTGGAGTGGACAGTCGGGTGGGGTAGCTTTCTTT.

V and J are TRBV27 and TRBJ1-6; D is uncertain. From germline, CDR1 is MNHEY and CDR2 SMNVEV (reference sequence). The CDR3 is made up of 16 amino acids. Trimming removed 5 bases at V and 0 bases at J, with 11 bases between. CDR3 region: CASSPRPSSYNSPLHF. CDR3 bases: TGTGCCAGCAGTCCACGCCCCAGCTCCTATAATTCACCCCTCCACTTT.

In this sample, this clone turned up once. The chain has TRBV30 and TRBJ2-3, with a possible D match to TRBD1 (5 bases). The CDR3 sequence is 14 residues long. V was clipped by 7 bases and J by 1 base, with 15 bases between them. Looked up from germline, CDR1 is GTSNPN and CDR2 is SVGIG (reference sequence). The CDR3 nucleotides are TGTGCCTCCGCCGCAGGGTTTGGCACAGATACGCAGTATTTT. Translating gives CASAAGFGTDTQYF. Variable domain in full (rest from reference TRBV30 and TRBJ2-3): SQTIHQWPATLVQPVGSPLSLECTVEGTSNPNLYWYRQAAGRGLQLLFYSVGIGQISSEVPQNLSASRPQDRQFILSSKKLLLSDSGFYLCASAAGFGTDTQYFGPGTRLTVL.

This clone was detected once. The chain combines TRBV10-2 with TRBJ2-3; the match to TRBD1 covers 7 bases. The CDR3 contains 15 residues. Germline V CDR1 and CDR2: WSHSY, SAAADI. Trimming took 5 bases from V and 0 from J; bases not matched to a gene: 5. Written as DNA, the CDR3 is TGCGCCAGCAGTTCGGACAGGAGTAGCACAGATACGCAGTATTTT. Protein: CASSSDRSSTDTQYF.

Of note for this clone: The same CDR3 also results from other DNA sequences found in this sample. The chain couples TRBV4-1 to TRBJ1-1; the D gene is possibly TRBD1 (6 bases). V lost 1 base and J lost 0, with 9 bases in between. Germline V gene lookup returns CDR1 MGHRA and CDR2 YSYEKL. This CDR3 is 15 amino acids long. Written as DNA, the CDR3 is TGCGCCAGCAGCCAAGTTCAGGGGATGAACACTGAAGCTTTCTTT. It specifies CASSQVQGMNTEAFF.

This CDR3 reads CASSLDKNYGYTF. CDR3 bases: TGTGCCAGCTCACTGGACAAGAACTATGGCTACACCTTC. The chain links TRBV18 to TRBJ1-2; D might be TRBD1 (5 bases). The CDR3 spans 13 residues. Per the germline V gene, CDR1 is KGHSH and CDR2 is LQKENI. Trimming took 4 bases from V and 2 from J, leaving 8 bases between them.

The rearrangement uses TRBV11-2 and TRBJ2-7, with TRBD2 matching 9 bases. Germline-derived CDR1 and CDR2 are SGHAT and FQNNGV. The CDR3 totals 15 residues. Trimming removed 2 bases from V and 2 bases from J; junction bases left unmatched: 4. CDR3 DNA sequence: TGTGCCAGCAGCTTAACCCGGACTAGCGCCTACGAGCAGTACTTC. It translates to CASSLTRTSAYEQYF.

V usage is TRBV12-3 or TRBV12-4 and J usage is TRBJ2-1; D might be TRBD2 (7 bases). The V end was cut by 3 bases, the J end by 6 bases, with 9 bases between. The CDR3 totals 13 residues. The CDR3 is CASSFRGGNEQFF. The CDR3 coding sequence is TGTGCCAGCAGTTTTAGGGGGGGCAATGAGCAGTTCTTC.

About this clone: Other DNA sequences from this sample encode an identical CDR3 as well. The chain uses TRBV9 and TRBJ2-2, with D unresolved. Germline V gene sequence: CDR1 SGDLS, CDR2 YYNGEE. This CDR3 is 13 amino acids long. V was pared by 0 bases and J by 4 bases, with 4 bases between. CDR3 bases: TGTGCCAGCAGCGTAGGAGGCACCGGGGAGCTGTTTTTT. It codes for CASSVGGTGELFF.

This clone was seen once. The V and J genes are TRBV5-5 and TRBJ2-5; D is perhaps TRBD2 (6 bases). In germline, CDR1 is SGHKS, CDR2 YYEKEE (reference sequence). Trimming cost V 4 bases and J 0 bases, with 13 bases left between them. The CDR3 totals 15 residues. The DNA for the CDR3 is TGTGCCAGCAGCGGGCCGGGGAGGAACCAAGAGACCCAGTACTTC. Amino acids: CASSGPGRNQETQYF.

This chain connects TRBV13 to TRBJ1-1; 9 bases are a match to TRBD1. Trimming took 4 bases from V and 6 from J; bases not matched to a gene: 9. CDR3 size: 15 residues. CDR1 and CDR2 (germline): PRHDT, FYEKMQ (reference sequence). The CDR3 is CASSSTGTGSAEAFF. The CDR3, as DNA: TGTGCCAGCAGCTCCACCGGGACAGGGAGCGCTGAAGCTTTCTTT.

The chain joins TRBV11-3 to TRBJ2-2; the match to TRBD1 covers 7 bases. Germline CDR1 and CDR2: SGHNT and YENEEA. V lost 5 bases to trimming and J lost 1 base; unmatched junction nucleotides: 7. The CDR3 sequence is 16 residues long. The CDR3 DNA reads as TGTGCCAGCAGCCCCTGGGGGACAGAGAACACCGGGGAGCTGTTTTTT. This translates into CASSPWGTENTGELFF.

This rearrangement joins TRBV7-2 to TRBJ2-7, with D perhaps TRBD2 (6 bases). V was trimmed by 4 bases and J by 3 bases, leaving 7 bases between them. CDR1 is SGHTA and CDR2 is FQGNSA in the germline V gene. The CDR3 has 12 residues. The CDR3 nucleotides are TGTGCCAGCAGCTCGGGACTCTACGAGCAGTACTTC. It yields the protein CASSSGLYEQYF.

The CDR3 loop reads CASSLFPGQDYGYTF. CDR3 sequence (DNA): TGTGCCAGCAGCTTATTCCCCGGACAGGACTATGGCTACACCTTC. The V gene is TRBV7-3, the J gene TRBJ1-2; 7 bases are a match to TRBD1. This CDR3 contains 15 residues. Germline trimming cut 2 bases from V and 3 bases from J; bases unmatched to any gene: 6. CDR1 and CDR2 (germline): SGHTA, FQGTGA.

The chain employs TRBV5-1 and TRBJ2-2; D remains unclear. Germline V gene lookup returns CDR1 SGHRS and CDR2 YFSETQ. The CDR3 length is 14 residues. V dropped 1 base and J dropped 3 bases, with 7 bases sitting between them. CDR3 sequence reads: CASSLLRYTGELFF. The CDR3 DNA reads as TGCGCCAGCAGCTTGCTTCGGTACACCGGGGAGCTGTTTTTT.

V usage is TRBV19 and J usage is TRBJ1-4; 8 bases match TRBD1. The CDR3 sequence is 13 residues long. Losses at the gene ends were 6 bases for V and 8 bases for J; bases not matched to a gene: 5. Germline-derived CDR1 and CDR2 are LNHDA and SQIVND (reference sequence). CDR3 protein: CASRGQVLEKLFF. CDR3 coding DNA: TGTGCCAGTAGGGGACAGGTACTGGAAAAACTGTTTTTT.

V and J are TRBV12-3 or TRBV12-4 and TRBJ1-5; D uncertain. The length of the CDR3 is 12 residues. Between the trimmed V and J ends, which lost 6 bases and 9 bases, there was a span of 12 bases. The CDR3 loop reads CASSWERTPQHF. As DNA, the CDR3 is TGTGCCAGCAGCTGGGAGAGGACGCCCCAGCATTTT.

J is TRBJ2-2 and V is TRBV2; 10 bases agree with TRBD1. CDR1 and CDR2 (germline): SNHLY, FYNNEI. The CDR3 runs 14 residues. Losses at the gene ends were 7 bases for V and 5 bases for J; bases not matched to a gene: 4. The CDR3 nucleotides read TGTGCCAGCAAGGGGACAGGGGAAACCGGGGAGCTGTTTTTT. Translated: CASKGTGETGELFF.